The 3 T cell receptor beta chains below were found in one sample sequenced in a study of CXCR3-negative and CXCR3-positive naive CD8 T cells. It was by 5' RACE with UMI labels that the TRB cDNA libraries were prepared. TCRdb reprocessed the 5' RACE reads and stores each CDR3 protein as one record, lacking DNA. The table for this sample gives about 130,000 distinct CDR3 sequences. What was sequenced was naive CXCR3- CD8+ T cells from blood. Documented subset: CD45RO-CCR7+CD27+CD95- naive CD8+ T cells lacking CXCR3 (TNR3-). All receptors come from a human donor in good health. Some clones in this sample may be carry-over from other donors' samples.

V is TRBV29-1 and J is TRBJ2-1. This CDR3 has 14 residues. The germline V gene has CDR1 SQVTM and CDR2 ANQGSEA. CDR3 protein: CSVDGENSYNEQFF.

V and J are TRBV9 and TRBJ1-5; the D gene TCRdb calls, TRBD1, cannot be checked with no DNA. Looked up from germline, CDR1 is SGDLS and CDR2 is YYNGEE. CDR3 length: 13 residues. The CDR3 sequence is CASSGEGGQPQHF.

The rearrangement links TRBV28 to TRBJ2-3; with no DNA, the TCRdb D assignment of TRBD1 cannot be verified. Germline V gene sequence: CDR1 MDHEN, CDR2 SYDVKM. The CDR3 covers 14 residues. Here the CDR3 reads CASSLAGATDTQYF.